This T cell receptor beta chain originates from a study of blood T cell repertoires in COVID-19. Background on the study: COVID-19 samples from acute and convalescent phases originated in the United States, Italy and Spain. From T cells, B-cell-depleted T cells, or PBMCs came the material, which was cDNA or gDNA.

As handled by the study authors: Counts of nucleated cells, estimated from reference gene primer amplification, were obtained. Produced via immunoSEQ multiplex PCR; TCRdb's table is partial and in-frame only. That table is the source of V, J and clone size, and D and trimming were worked out from the DNA. The table shows 150,000 to 200,000 clones, with around 91% occurring only once. The sequence was collected from a man in his fifties with acute or convalescent COVID-19. The source material was peripheral blood.

The CDR3 protein is CATSDIREGGETQYF. Here the CDR3 DNA reads TGTGCCACCAGTGATATACGGGAGGGGGGAGAGACCCAGTACTTC. This chain uses TRBV24-1 with TRBJ2-5, with 8 bases identical to TRBD2. The ends lost 3 bases at V and 4 bases at J; junction bases unmatched: 6. Germline CDR1 is KGHDR and CDR2 is SFDVKD. This CDR3 spans 15 amino acids.